This passage covers 26 T cell receptor beta chains from one sample sequenced in a study of tumor-infiltrating lymphocytes in localized non-small cell lung cancer. Clones were read by immunoSEQ multiplex PCR, and TCRdb kept only the in-frame ones, dropping some. The sample has thousands of clones; 60% to 80% are singletons. Sequenced material: uninvolved lung tissue not adjacent to the tumor. These receptors originate from a human donor with non-small cell lung cancer.

The chain couples TRBV5-6 to TRBJ1-4; tentatively, D is TRBD1 (5 bases). With 1 base removed from V and 6 bases from J, the gap between germline ends came to 22 bases. Germline V gives CDR1 SGHDT, CDR2 YYEEEE. The CDR3 length is 18 residues. In nucleotides, the CDR3 is TGTGCCAGCAGCTTGTTCGATTCAGGGATTCAGTCTGATGAAAAACTGTTTTTT. It specifies CASSLFDSGIQSDEKLFF.

This sequence joins TRBV2 and TRBJ1-1, with 11 bases that match TRBD1. This CDR3 spans 14 amino acids. The ends lost 4 bases at V and 7 bases at J; junction bases unmatched: 5. The germline gives CDR1 SNHLY, CDR2 FYNNEI. CDR3 loop: CASSGDRGYGEAFF. Here the CDR3 DNA reads TGTGCCAGCAGTGGGGACAGGGGGTACGGTGAAGCTTTCTTT.

This clone was seen only once. The gene calls are TRBV5-4 and TRBJ2-3; 8 bases map to TRBD2. The CDR3 length is 16 residues. The trim removed 0 bases at V and 0 bases at J, leaving 3 bases unmatched. The germline V gene has CDR1 SGHNT and CDR2 YYREEE (reference sequence). As DNA, the CDR3 is TGTGCCAGCAGCTTGGCTAGCGGGTCTAGCACAGATACGCAGTATTTT. Residues: CASSLASGSSTDTQYF.

The chain joins TRBV30 to TRBJ1-3; D is undetermined. Looked up from germline, CDR1 is GTSNPN and CDR2 is SVGIG (reference sequence). Trimming removed 0 bases at V and 1 base at J, with 10 bases between. CDR3 size: 15 residues. The CDR3 loop is CAWSVQALSGNTIYF. The DNA of the CDR3 is TGTGCCTGGAGTGTCCAGGCCCTATCTGGAAACACCATATATTTT. The full variable domain, with the rest looked up from reference TRBV30 and TRBJ1-3, is SQTIHQWPATLVQPVGSPLSLECTVEGTSNPNLYWYRQAAGRGLQLLFYSVGIGQISSEVPQNLSASRPQDRQFILSSKKLLLSDSGFYLCAWSVQALSGNTIYFGEGSWLTVV.

The chain couples TRBV6-1 to TRBJ2-1; unclear D gene. Trimming removed 1 base from V and 7 bases from J, with 14 bases in between. CDR1 and CDR2 from the germline V gene are MNHNS and SASEGT. CDR3 length equals 15 residues. The CDR3 DNA reads TGTGCCAGCAGTGAAGAGAGCGCAAGCCCGAATGAGCAGTTCTTC. It translates to CASSEESASPNEQFF.

This chain uses TRBV29-1 with TRBJ2-7; the match to TRBD1 covers 8 bases. Unmatched junction bases numbered 0, after V lost 0 bases and J lost 2 bases. The germline V gene has CDR1 SQVTM and CDR2 ANQGSEA. This CDR3 is 13 amino acids long. The DNA for the CDR3 is TGCAGCGTTGAAGAGACAGGGGCCTACGAGCAGTACTTC. Translating gives CSVEETGAYEQYF.

The count of this clone is one. The chain is built from TRBV7-8 and TRBJ2-1, with TRBD2 matching 8 bases. The CDR3 loop spans 12 amino acids. Germline V lookup: CDR1 SGHVS, CDR2 FQNEAQ. The V segment lost 6 bases and the J segment 7 bases; nucleotides outside the gene matches: 2. The DNA of the CDR3 is TGTGCCAGCAGGACTAGCGTAAATGAGCAGTTCTTC. Translating gives CASRTSVNEQFF.

The chain uses TRBV7-9 and TRBJ2-7, with 9 bases lining up with TRBD2. Germline V gene sequence: CDR1 SEHNR, CDR2 FQNEAQ (reference sequence). V was pared by 1 base and J by 6 bases, with 7 bases of the junction left unmatched. The CDR3 runs to 15 residues. CDR3 nucleotide sequence: TGTGCCAGCAGCTTAGTTCGGCGGGAGGGGGGCGAGCAGTACTTC. Translated, it gives CASSLVRREGGEQYF.

This clone was seen a single time. V is TRBV19 and J is TRBJ1-3; 10 bases match TRBD1. Germline V lookup: CDR1 LNHDA, CDR2 SQIVND (reference sequence). The CDR3 extends over 15 amino acids. Trimming took 8 bases from V and 3 from J; bases not matched to a gene: 7. CDR3 nucleotides: TGTGCCAGTCGACAGGGGGCGGTAGATGGAAACACCATATATTTT. This sequence encodes CASRQGAVDGNTIYF.

This chain joins TRBV10-1 and TRBJ1-3; D unclear. Looked up from germline, CDR1 is WNHNN and CDR2 is SYGVQD (reference sequence). The V gene lost 0 bases and the J gene lost 1 base, with 7 bases spanning the gap. The CDR3 is 15 amino acids. The CDR3 loop reads CASSESRGSGNTIYF. CDR3 sequence (DNA): TGCGCCAGCAGTGAGTCCCGGGGTTCTGGAAACACCATATATTTT.

The chain uses TRBV18 and TRBJ1-4, with no clear D. The CDR3 length is 11 residues. Germline CDR1 reads KGHSH; CDR2 reads LQKENI. With 8 bases removed from V and 12 bases from J, the gap between germline ends came to 13 bases. The CDR3 is CASTAGEELFF. The CDR3 bases are TGTGCCAGCACGGCGGGCGAGGAACTGTTTTTT.

This clone was seen a single time. The chain couples TRBV6-4 to TRBJ2-3, with D maybe TRBD2 (6 bases). The V end lost 6 bases, the J end lost 2 bases, and 12 bases lay between the germline ends. Germline CDR1 MRHNA, CDR2 SNTAGT. The CDR3 is made up of 14 amino acids. This CDR3 is CASSHSGTTDTQYF. The CDR3 nucleotides are TGTGCCAGCAGCCATAGCGGCACCACAGATACGCAGTATTTT.

The chain uses TRBV7-8 and TRBJ1-5; D uncertain. V shed 5 bases and J shed 1 base, with 15 bases lying between them. From germline, CDR1 is SGHVS and CDR2 FQNEAQ. The CDR3 runs 16 residues. The CDR3 nucleotides read TGTGCCAGCAGCCCGTATGTCGGGCAGAGCAATCAGCCCCAGCATTTT. Its protein is CASSPYVGQSNQPQHF.

The chain recombines TRBV6-4 with TRBJ2-1; 10 positions agree with TRBD2. J lost 9 bases, V lost 6 bases, and 8 bases had no gene match. In germline, CDR1 is MRHNA, CDR2 SNTAGT. The CDR3 is 14 amino acids. This CDR3 is CASRVLAGVSEQFF. CDR3 nucleotide sequence: TGTGCCAGCAGGGTTCTAGCGGGAGTTAGTGAGCAGTTCTTC.

A single count supports this clone. This chain links TRBV6-5 with TRBJ1-2; tentatively, D is TRBD1 (6 bases). Germline loops: CDR1 MNHEY, CDR2 SVGAGI. V dropped 4 bases and J dropped 8 bases, with 11 bases sitting between them. This CDR3 has 12 residues. The CDR3 DNA sequence: TGTGCCAGCAGTTTACAGGGTGGCGGCTACACCTTC. This translates into CASSLQGGGYTF.

The rearrangement links TRBV30 to TRBJ1-1; D remains unclear. The CDR3 loop spans 13 amino acids. The ends were cut back, 0 bases at V and 3 bases at J, with 8 bases in the middle. CDR1 and CDR2 (germline): GTSNPN, SVGIG (reference sequence). CDR3 sequence reads: CAWSVSGDTEAFF. The CDR3 DNA reads as TGTGCCTGGAGTGTAAGTGGGGACACTGAAGCTTTCTTT.

The rearrangement uses TRBV7-2 and TRBJ2-7, with no clear D. Germline V gives CDR1 SGHTA, CDR2 FQGNSA. The CDR3 covers 12 residues. V lost 1 base to trimming and J lost 6 bases, with 7 bases between them. CDR3 amino acids: CASSLGRSEQYF. The CDR3 coding sequence is TGTGCCAGCAGCTTAGGCAGGTCCGAGCAGTACTTC.

This sequence joins TRBV19 and TRBJ2-1, with 9 bases aligning to TRBD2. Germline CDR1 LNHDA, CDR2 SQIVND (reference sequence). V lost 3 bases and J lost 8; bases outside the gene matches: 11. The CDR3 length is 16 residues. CDR3 region: CASSMVSGRNSDEQFF. The CDR3 DNA reads as TGTGCCAGTAGTATGGTCAGCGGGAGGAATTCGGATGAGCAGTTCTTC.

The chain employs TRBV5-8 and TRBJ1-5, with 7 bases that match TRBD1. J was trimmed by 2 bases and V by 6 bases; bases with no gene match: 2. Germline loops: CDR1 SGHTS, CDR2 YDEGEE. This CDR3 is 13 amino acids long. The CDR3: CASNTGGNQPQHF. The CDR3 bases are TGTGCCAGCAATACAGGGGGCAATCAGCCCCAGCATTTT.

Judged by abundance, this clone is medium-sized (0.01 to 0.1%). The CDR3 loop reads CASNRGRTLNTEAFF. CDR3 bases: TGTGCCAGTAACCGAGGACGAACATTGAACACTGAAGCTTTCTTT. The V call is TRBV19, the J call TRBJ1-1; D uncertain. In germline, CDR1 is LNHDA, CDR2 SQIVND (reference sequence). This CDR3 has 15 residues. V shed 7 bases and J shed 0 bases, with 15 bases lying between them. Full variable domain (missing parts from reference TRBV19 and TRBJ1-1): DGGITQSPKYLFRKEGQNVTLSCEQNLNHDAMYWYRQDPGQGLRLIYYSQIVNDFQKGDIAEGYSVSREKKESFPLTVTSAQKNPTAFYLCASNRGRTLNTEAFFGQGTRLTVV.

The DNA of the CDR3 is TGTGCCAGTAGTATAAGGTTTGACACAGATACGCAGTATTTT. Translating gives CASSIRFDTDTQYF. The V gene is TRBV19, the J gene TRBJ2-3; no firm D call. CDR3 length equals 14 residues. Germline CDR1 reads LNHDA; CDR2 reads SQIVND (reference sequence). V was shortened by 2 bases and J by 2 bases, with 8 bases between the two germline ends.

This clone was seen just once. The chain couples TRBV9 to TRBJ1-2; D remains ambiguous. CDR1 and CDR2 (germline): SGDLS, YYNGEE. V shed 3 bases and J shed 1 base, with 13 bases lying between them. The length of the CDR3 is 15 residues. The CDR3 DNA reads TGTGCCAGCAGCGGACAATTTGTCAGTAACTATGGCTACACCTTC. It is translated as CASSGQFVSNYGYTF.

This chain connects TRBV29-1 to TRBJ2-7; D ambiguous. This CDR3 region has 14 residues. The V end lost 6 bases, the J end lost 1 base, and 16 bases lay between the germline ends. The germline gives CDR1 SQVTM, CDR2 ANQGSEA. This CDR3 is CSVGRGDGSYEQYF. CDR3 sequence (DNA): TGCAGCGTAGGCCGTGGAGACGGATCCTACGAGCAGTACTTC.

This clone was seen a few times. This sequence joins TRBV19 and TRBJ2-2; possibly TRBD2 for D (5 bases). Trimming pared 3 bases from V and 6 bases from J, leaving 17 bases between. This CDR3 spans 16 amino acids. Germline V gene lookup returns CDR1 LNHDA and CDR2 SQIVND (reference sequence). In DNA form, the CDR3 reads TGTGCCAGTAGTATTTCAAGAAGCGGCTCCCCCGGGGAGCTGTTTTTT. Translating gives CASSISRSGSPGELFF.

This clone was observed once. The chain combines TRBV30 with TRBJ1-5; D remains unclear. Germline V gene data show CDR1 as GTSNPN and CDR2 as SVGIG (reference sequence). This CDR3 is built from 14 residues. V shed 0 bases and J shed 2 bases, with 8 bases lying between them. The CDR3 reads CAWSVSRGNQPQHF. CDR3 DNA: TGTGCCTGGAGTGTATCTAGGGGCAATCAGCCCCAGCATTTT.

This clone was found a few times. The chain links TRBV11-2 to TRBJ2-7, with 10 bases matching TRBD1. CDR3 length equals 15 residues. CDR1 and CDR2 from the germline V gene are SGHAT and FQNNGV. Trimming at V came to 4 bases and at J to 6 bases, leaving 9 bases not matched to a gene. The chain's CDR3 is CASSYVRDRGREQYF. CDR3 coding DNA: TGTGCCAGCAGCTATGTCCGGGACAGGGGCCGCGAGCAGTACTTC.